These 5 T cell receptor beta chains came from one sample sequenced in a study of control samples from healthy donors and cancer patients. This table comes from immunoSEQ multiplex PCR, and its TCRdb copy is limited to in-frame clones, with some not included. The sample shows around 100,000 clones, around 88% of them seen only once. The specimen sequenced was blood. All receptors come from a man in his thirties or forties in good health.

This clone appeared once. V gene TRBV7-3 combines with J gene TRBJ1-1; unclear D gene. From germline, CDR1 is SGHTA and CDR2 FQGTGA. The CDR3 consists of 14 residues. V lost 5 bases, J lost 2 bases, and 12 bases lay in between. DNA of the CDR3: TGTGCCAGCAGCAAAGGCTCCCACAACACTGAAGCTTTCTTT. Its translation is CASSKGSHNTEAFF.

V usage is TRBV28 and J usage is TRBJ1-5, with D possibly being TRBD1 (6 bases). V lost 3 bases, J lost 0 bases, and 15 bases lay in between. This CDR3 comprises 17 residues. CDR1 and CDR2 from the germline V gene are MDHEN and SYDVKM. As DNA, the CDR3 is TGTGCCAGCAGTTTGTTCAGGGGCGGTTATAGCAATCAGCCCCAGCATTTT. Encoded protein: CASSLFRGGYSNQPQHF.

The chain couples TRBV15 to TRBJ2-3; D might be TRBD2 (5 bases). Trimming stripped 5 bases from V and 0 bases from J, with 15 bases between. This CDR3 region has 16 residues. Germline V lookup: CDR1 LNHNV, CDR2 YYDKDF (reference sequence). The CDR3 spells CATSWIGRPSTDTQYF. CDR3 bases: TGTGCCACCAGCTGGATTGGGAGACCAAGCACAGATACGCAGTATTTT.

In DNA, the CDR3 is TGTGCCAGCAGCCAATACAGGGTAACCGATACGCAGTATTTT. Encoded protein: CASSQYRVTDTQYF. The genes are TRBV14 and TRBJ2-3; a weak D match, TRBD1 (6 bases). Germline CDR1 SGHDN, CDR2 FVKESK. V lost 2 bases and J lost 6, with 12 bases in between. This CDR3 is built from 14 residues.

V is TRBV5-1 and J is TRBJ2-1; D gene ambiguous. Germline values: CDR1 SGHRS, CDR2 YFSETQ. The V end lost 0 bases, the J end lost 6 bases, and 7 bases lay between the germline ends. CDR3 size: 13 residues. The CDR3, as DNA: TGCGCCAGCAGCTTGGGTGGGCCCAATGAGCAGTTCTTC. Encoded protein: CASSLGGPNEQFF.